A selection of T cell receptor beta chains follows, all from one sample in a study of cytomegalovirus exposure and HLA in healthy donors. Profiled with immunoSEQ multiplex PCR; TCRdb holds only in-frame clones, not every one. The profile shows 150,000 or so clones, 65% to 80% of them singletons. Sequences were obtained from PBMCs. The receptor source for this set is a male donor in good health and CMV-seropositive. The CDR3 runs from the conserved cysteine through the conserved F or W. Each record gives: V gene, clone size, D gene, J gene, CDR3 DNA, CDR3 protein. D genes are given only for firm matches. A row's size may be missing; if present it is once, few, many or a size class.

>TRBV28|once|TRBD2|TRBJ2-7
TGTGCCAGCAGTTTACCGACTAGCGGGGGTACCTACGAGCAGTACTTC
CASSLPTSGGTYEQYF
>TRBV5-1|-|TRBD1|TRBJ1-2
TGCGCCAGCAGCTTGGTTACAGGGGGCGCAGAAGGCTACACCTTC
CASSLVTGGAEGYTF
>TRBV11-1|-|TRBD2|TRBJ2-1
TGTGCCAGCAGCTCACCCAAAAGCGGGAGATATGAGCAGTTCTTC
CASSSPKSGRYEQFF
>TRBV18|-|-|TRBJ2-5
TGTGCCAGCTCATCCAGAGGGGAGACCCAGTACTTC
CASSSRGETQYF
>TRBV19|-|-|TRBJ1-5
TGTGCCAGTAGTAGGCCCGGGGAGGGGGATCAGCCCCAGCATTTT
CASSRPGEGDQPQHF
>TRBV18|once|TRBD1|TRBJ1-5
TGTGCCAGCTCACCTGTCGCGGGACAGGGGTCAATCAGCCCCCAGCATTTT
CASSPVAGQGSISPQHF
>TRBV28|-|-|TRBJ2-5
TGTGCCAGCAGTTCCGGGGGACAGAAGCAAGAGACCCAGTACTTC
CASSSGGQKQETQYF
>TRBV6-1|-|-|TRBJ2-2
TGTGCCAGCACCCCAGGGAGGTACACCGGGGAGCTGTTTTTT
CASTPGRYTGELFF
>TRBV5-6|-|-|TRBJ1-5
TGTGCCAGCAGCTTGGGAGCAGGGGGCAATCAGCCCCAGCATTTT
CASSLGAGGNQPQHF
>TRBV7-9|-|TRBD2|TRBJ2-7
TGTGCCAGCAGCTTATCGGAGCGGGGGGGCTACGAGCAGTACTTC
CASSLSERGGYEQYF
>TRBV6-1|-|-|TRBJ2-6
TGTGCCAGCAGTGCCCACCGACAGGAAACGAGGAATTCTGGGGCCAACGTCCTGACTTTC
CASSAHRQETRNSGANVLTF
>TRBV19|once|TRBD1|TRBJ2-4
TGTGCCAGTAGTCTTACAGGGGCAAGCAGTCAGTACTTC
CASSLTGASSQYF
>TRBV6-1|-|TRBD1|TRBJ2-7
TGTGCCAGCAGTGGTCCAGGGGGCGCAGCCTACGAGCAGTACTTC
CASSGPGGAAYEQYF